This T cell receptor (beta chain) was documented in a study of blood T cell repertoires in COVID-19. Study overall: The United States, Italy and Spain provided the acute and convalescent COVID-19 samples.

The repertoire was sequenced with immunoSEQ multiplex PCR; TCRdb's copy has only in-frame clones and lacks some. The data hold hundreds of thousands of clones, with 89% observed a single time. The TCR was taken from a man between 18 and 29 years old with COVID-19, enrolled during active disease. The sequenced material came from peripheral blood.

CDR3 DNA: TGTGCCAGCAGCTTAGCGGGGGCGGTACAAGAGACCCAGTACTTC. Residues: CASSLAGAVQETQYF. V and J are TRBV7-9 and TRBJ2-5; perhaps TRBD1 as D (6 bases). The CDR3 runs to 15 residues. The V end was cut by 0 bases, the J end by 2 bases, with 10 bases between. Germline CDR1 and CDR2: SEHNR and FQNEAQ (reference sequence).